This T cell receptor beta chain was captured by sequencing in a study of response to subunit inactivated influenza vaccine. Findings and caveats of the study: The authors suggested that few new T cells are recruited per seasonal influenza vaccination.

This clonotype was counted between two and nine times. Its antigen is not identified. Via MiXCR, TCRdb re-called the RT-PCR reads, giving one row per CDR3 protein. The repertoire includes about 780,000 distinct CDR3 sequences, 15% to 20% of them detected once, and roughly a tenth sits in the top ten. The CDR3 loop spans 17 amino acids. With V trimmed by 1 base and J by 5 bases, 9 bases remained unmatched. Germline-derived CDR1 and CDR2 are MDHEN and SYDVKM. The sample was PBMCs from blood, taken around 5 days after vaccination. This chain links TRBV28 with TRBJ2-5, with TRBD1 matching 11 bases. This receptor was identified in a man aged 50-60 years who received an inactivated influenza vaccine. DNA of the CDR3: TGTGCCAGCAGTTTATCTTCCGGGACAGGGGGAGCGGAGACCCAGTACTTC. It translates to CASSLSSGTGGAETQYF.